This T cell receptor (beta chain) is drawn from a study of cytomegalovirus exposure and HLA in healthy donors. About the research overall: Findings of an earlier analysis included about 120 million unique TCR beta sequences from 200 million or so T cells. Study results and limitations: Several V segments, TRBV6-2 and TRBV6-3 among them, could not be told apart and were dropped. Further analysis, carried out later, found HLA-associated TCR beta chains more clonally expanded than equally common other chains.

This clone occurred once. What it recognizes is unknown. Use of 60 Vbeta and 13 Jbeta primers characterized the PCR. Clones were sequenced by immunoSEQ multiplex PCR, and TCRdb holds only the in-frame ones, with some missing. The sample holds around 190,000 clones, approximately 86% seen once. Trimming shortened V by 5 bases and J by 7 bases, and 11 bases separated the two germline ends. In germline, CDR1 is MDHEN, CDR2 SYDVKM. CDR3 length: 12 residues. The sequence came from a young woman in good health and CMV-seronegative. Source material: PBMCs. The rearrangement links TRBV28 to TRBJ1-2; D unresolved. The CDR3 bases are TGTGCCAGCAGTCCGATTCTAGGTGGCTACACCTTC. This codes for CASSPILGGYTF.